The 25 T cell receptor beta chains reported below all come from one sample, sequenced in a study of shared clonotypes between healthy human individuals (dated by TCRdb to about 2020). Libraries were constructed by the immunoSEQ multiplex PCR assay. Drawn from immuneACCESS, this table holds only the in-frame rearrangements with V and J called that TCRdb kept. Clones are partly lost; checked studies trace under half to an unresolved V gene and leave the rest unexplained. The sample records 550,000 to 750,000 clones, under 95% of which are singletons. The ten largest clonotypes hold about 24% of the sample. CD8 naive samples consisted of CD45RO-negative cells that were positively selected for CCR7, yielding a CD45RA+CCR7+ population without TemRA cells. The sample consisted of naive CD8+ T cells sorted from blood. The sample's cell subset or site label, in plain terms: CD45RA+CCR7+. These receptors all come from a man aged 30 to 45 in good health.

J is TRBJ2-7 and V is TRBV7-9; D perhaps matches TRBD1 (6 bases). V lost 5 bases and J 2 bases, leaving 25 bases between the germline ends. CDR3 length: 18 residues. The germline gives CDR1 SEHNR, CDR2 FQNEAQ (reference sequence). The CDR3 DNA follows: TGTGCCAGCAGCGACCCTAATAGGGAGACAGGACCCACCTACGAGCAGTACTTC. Translation gives CASSDPNRETGPTYEQYF.

Here the CDR3 DNA reads TGTGCCAGCAGAATAAGCGGGAGCTTCTACGAGCAGTACTTC. It specifies CASRISGSFYEQYF. This sequence joins TRBV2 and TRBJ2-7, with 8 bases lining up with TRBD2. This CDR3 has 14 residues. Germline trimming cut 6 bases from V and 3 bases from J; bases unmatched to any gene: 7. CDR1 and CDR2 from the germline V gene are SNHLY and FYNNEI.

This chain connects TRBV27 to TRBJ2-7; 7 nucleotides agree with TRBD2. The CDR3 consists of 15 residues. J was trimmed by 4 bases and V by 5 bases; bases with no gene match: 11. The germline V gene encodes CDR1 MNHEY and CDR2 SMNVEV (reference sequence). The CDR3 loop is CASSPIGRVGYEQYF. The CDR3 DNA reads TGTGCCAGCAGTCCCATTGGGAGGGTTGGGTACGAGCAGTACTTC.

The rearrangement links TRBV2 to TRBJ1-6; no clear D. The CDR3 sequence is 17 residues long. Between the trimmed V and J ends, which lost 7 bases and 5 bases, there was a span of 21 bases. The germline V gene has CDR1 SNHLY and CDR2 FYNNEI. CDR3 nucleotide sequence: TGTGCCAGCACCGAAACATTAGGGCAGACCAATAATTCACCCCTCCACTTT. It codes for CASTETLGQTNNSPLHF.

Note on this clone: This CDR3 is also generated by other DNA sequences in the sample. In nucleotides, the CDR3 is TGTGCCTGGAGTGTGGGACAGGGGTACAATGAGCAGTTCTTC. Translated, it gives CAWSVGQGYNEQFF. The chain carries TRBV30 and TRBJ2-1; 10 nucleotides align to TRBD1. J lost 4 bases, V lost 0 bases, and 0 bases had no gene match. Germline loops: CDR1 GTSNPN, CDR2 SVGIG (reference sequence). The CDR3 has 14 residues.

This clone was detected once. J is TRBJ2-3 and V is TRBV19, with unresolved D. The germline gives CDR1 LNHDA, CDR2 SQIVND (reference sequence). V gave up 3 bases and J gave up 4 bases, with 11 bases separating them. CDR3 length equals 14 residues. CDR3 DNA sequence: TGTGCCAGTAGTATTTTCAGCACGGCAGATACGCAGTATTTT. It encodes CASSIFSTADTQYF.

The gene calls are TRBV29-1 and TRBJ2-2; maybe TRBD2 (5 bases). The germline V and J ends were trimmed by 6 bases and 2 bases, with 16 bases remaining between them. The CDR3 length is 15 residues. CDR1 is SQVTM, CDR2 ANQGSEA, per germline. CDR3 nucleotide sequence: TGCAGCGTAGCCTCCGGGGATACCAACACCGGGGAGCTGTTTTTT. This sequence encodes CSVASGDTNTGELFF.

The genes are TRBV2 and TRBJ1-5; 7 bases match TRBD1. This CDR3 comprises 15 residues. V lost 3 bases to trimming and J lost 3 bases; unmatched junction nucleotides: 5. Germline CDR1 reads SNHLY; CDR2 reads FYNNEI. As DNA, the CDR3 is TGTGCCAGCAGTGAGGGACAGAACTTCAATCAGCCCCAGCATTTT. Translation gives CASSEGQNFNQPQHF.

This chain joins TRBV5-4 and TRBJ2-7, with D unresolved. Trimming took 2 bases from V and 3 from J, leaving 6 bases between them. Looked up from germline, CDR1 is SGHNT and CDR2 is YYREEE (reference sequence). CDR3 length: 12 residues. The CDR3 DNA reads TGTGCCAGCAGCTTTAACGACTACGAGCAGTACTTC. Amino acids: CASSFNDYEQYF.

This clone was observed a handful of times. CDR3 region: CASSPLRLAETEAFF. The CDR3 DNA sequence: TGTGCCAGCAGCCCACTCCGATTAGCAGAAACTGAAGCTTTCTTT. The genes are TRBV2 and TRBJ1-1; no clear D gene. Deletions cut 6 bases from V and 5 bases from J, with 19 bases between. This CDR3 is 15 amino acids long. Germline CDR1 reads SNHLY; CDR2 reads FYNNEI. Drawing the rest from reference TRBV2 and TRBJ1-1, the complete variable domain is EPEVTQTPSHQVTQMGQEVILRCVPISNHLYFYWYRQILGQKVEFLVSFYNNEISEKSEIFDDQFSVERPDGSNFTLKIRSTKLEDSAMYFCASSPLRLAETEAFFGQGTRLTVV.

V and J are TRBV10-3 and TRBJ2-7; the match to TRBD2 covers 14 bases. With 6 bases clipped from V and 5 bases from J, the junction kept 12 bases outside the gene matches. Germline CDR1 and CDR2: ENHRY and SYGVKD. The CDR3 is 17 amino acids. The CDR3 region has the DNA TGTGCCATCAGCCCGGGACTAGCGGGAGTCGGTAAGGACGAGCAGTACTTC. Protein sequence: CAISPGLAGVGKDEQYF.

V gene TRBV30 combines with J gene TRBJ2-1, with 8 bases identical to TRBD2. Germline CDR1 reads GTSNPN; CDR2 reads SVGIG (reference sequence). Trimming at V came to 3 bases and at J to 1 base, leaving 8 bases not matched to a gene. This CDR3 has 16 amino acids. The CDR3 region is CAWRVGLARSYNEQFF. In DNA form, the CDR3 reads TGTGCCTGGAGGGTCGGACTAGCACGATCCTACAATGAGCAGTTCTTC.

J is TRBJ1-1 and V is TRBV23-1; 11 bases match TRBD1. TRBV23-1 is sorted into the ORF group, with uncertain function. J was trimmed by 1 base and V by 4 bases; bases with no gene match: 11. The CDR3 is 18 amino acids. The CDR3 nucleotides are TGCGCCAGCAGTCCACCGGGACAGGGGGTGGCGAGGAACACTGAAGCTTTCTTT. Protein: CASSPPGQGVARNTEAFF.

This rearrangement joins TRBV7-6 to TRBJ2-7, with 7 bases fitting TRBD1. This CDR3 is built from 16 residues. After removal of 3 bases from V and 1 base from J, the junction contained 9 bases not matched to a gene. The germline gives CDR1 SGHVS, CDR2 FNYEAQ. CDR3 residues: CASSLDDREFSYEQYF. DNA of the CDR3: TGTGCCAGCAGCTTGGACGACAGGGAATTTTCCTACGAGCAGTACTTC.

V gene TRBV14 combines with J gene TRBJ2-1, with 14 nucleotides matching TRBD2. This CDR3 is built from 18 residues. V was clipped by 4 bases and J by 9 bases; unmatched bases: 14. From germline, CDR1 is SGHDN and CDR2 FVKESK. The CDR3 reads CASSLGLAGAAREVEQFF. As DNA, the CDR3 is TGTGCCAGCAGCCTGGGACTAGCGGGAGCGGCCAGGGAGGTTGAGCAGTTCTTC.

Comments on this clone: At the DNA level, this CDR3 is encoded by other sequences in the same sample as well. This chain joins TRBV27 and TRBJ2-5; no clear D gene. Trimming stripped 5 bases from V and 2 bases from J, with 6 bases between. The CDR3 spans 12 residues. The germline gives CDR1 MNHEY, CDR2 SMNVEV (reference sequence). The CDR3 DNA follows: TGTGCCAGCAGTCCGAATCAAGAGACCCAGTACTTC. This sequence encodes CASSPNQETQYF.

The chain links TRBV19 to TRBJ2-7; D is unresolved. The CDR3 runs to 14 residues. V was clipped by 1 base and J by 2 bases, with 9 bases between them. Germline V gene data show CDR1 as LNHDA and CDR2 as SQIVND (reference sequence). CDR3 loop: CASSIGHGTYEQYF. CDR3 DNA: TGTGCCAGTAGTATAGGTCACGGTACCTACGAGCAGTACTTC.

This rearrangement joins TRBV11-2 to TRBJ1-5; TRBD1 matches at 8 bases. There are 15 residues in the CDR3. V trimming: 1 base; J trimming: 7 bases; junction bases outside the gene matches: 6. The V gene's germline CDR1 is SGHAT and CDR2 FQNNGV. Here the CDR3 reads CASSLGGQDEQPQHF. As DNA, the CDR3 is TGTGCCAGCAGCTTAGGGGGACAGGACGAACAGCCCCAGCATTTT.

The V call is TRBV10-1, the J call TRBJ2-1; 10 nucleotides line up with TRBD2. CDR3 length equals 16 residues. V was pared by 0 bases and J by 7 bases, with 6 bases of the junction left unmatched. Germline assignment: CDR1 WNHNN and CDR2 SYGVQD (reference sequence). The CDR3 loop reads CASSESLTSGLNEQFF. The CDR3 DNA follows: TGCGCCAGCAGTGAGTCTTTGACTAGCGGGTTAAATGAGCAGTTCTTC.

This chain uses TRBV27 with TRBJ2-7; D might be TRBD2 (5 bases). Trimming took off 4 bases at V and 5 bases at J, with 24 bases between the two ends. Germline CDR1 reads MNHEY; CDR2 reads SMNVEV (reference sequence). CDR3 length: 17 amino acids. CDR3: CASSSSGHEREGHEQYF. The CDR3 DNA reads as TGTGCCAGCAGTTCCTCCGGGCATGAGAGGGAAGGACACGAGCAGTACTTC.

The rearrangement uses TRBV28 and TRBJ1-5; TRBD1 agrees at 7 bases. This CDR3 comprises 15 residues. The germline CDR1 and CDR2 sequences are MDHEN and SYDVKM. J gave up 1 base and V 6 bases, and 6 bases lay outside the gene matches. In DNA, the CDR3 is TGTGCCAGCAGAATCGACAGGGAAAGCAATCAGCCCCAGCATTTT. Protein sequence: CASRIDRESNQPQHF.

The chain combines TRBV13 with TRBJ2-7; the D is unclear. The germline V gene has CDR1 PRHDT and CDR2 FYEKMQ (reference sequence). With 5 bases removed from V and 0 bases from J, the gap between germline ends came to 14 bases. The CDR3 is 15 residues long. The CDR3 protein is CASSPGSPSSYEQYF. The CDR3 bases are TGTGCCAGCAGCCCCGGGTCGCCGAGCTCCTACGAGCAGTACTTC.

V usage is TRBV7-8 and J usage is TRBJ2-7; 7 bases align to TRBD2. V was clipped by 3 bases and J by 5 bases; unmatched bases: 13. This CDR3 comprises 16 residues. Germline V gene data show CDR1 as SGHVS and CDR2 as FQNEAQ. CDR3 in DNA: TGTGCCAGCAGCTTTAGGCCCCCTCTTGCGGGGGACGAGCAGTACTTC. It encodes CASSFRPPLAGDEQYF.

The gene calls are TRBV28 and TRBJ2-5; D might be TRBD1 or TRBD2, each matching 6 bases. In germline, CDR1 is MDHEN, CDR2 SYDVKM. Trimming cost V 7 bases and J 4 bases, with 19 bases left between them. The CDR3 length is 15 residues. CDR3 nucleotide sequence: TGTGCCAGCAAACTACAGGGATCGCGGGGAGAGACCCAGTACTTC. As protein: CASKLQGSRGETQYF. Full variable domain (outside the CDR3, taken from reference TRBV28 and TRBJ2-5): DVKVTQSSRYLVKRTGEKVFLECVQDMDHENMFWYRQDPGLGLRLIYFSYDVKMKEKGDIPEGYSVSREKKERFSLILESASTNQTSMYLCASKLQGSRGETQYFGPGTRLLVL.

The chain uses TRBV9 and TRBJ2-2, with TRBD1 as a possible D gene (6 bases). V gave up 1 base and J gave up 4 bases, with 8 bases separating them. The CDR3 is 14 amino acids. Germline V CDR1 and CDR2: SGDLS, YYNGEE. CDR3 region: CASSVTGSTGELFF. CDR3 sequence (DNA): TGTGCCAGCAGCGTAACAGGGTCCACCGGGGAGCTGTTTTTT.